This T cell receptor (beta chain) is drawn from a study of glioma-infiltrating T cells. Using RNA template, CDR3s of TCR alpha and beta were amplified with iRepertoire arm-PCR. Via MiXCR, TCRdb re-called the multiplex PCR reads, giving one row per CDR3 protein. Among approximately 120,000 distinct CDR3 sequences listed, approximately 23% were seen once. Turning to this clonotype: Its antigen is not known.

From germline, CDR1 is SGHAT and CDR2 FQNNGV. The CDR3 runs 11 residues. After removal of 4 bases from V and 16 bases from J, the junction contained 4 bases not matched to a gene. Study-wide results and limits: CDR3 overlap between tissue and blood was very small.

The chain is built from TRBV11-2 and TRBJ1-6, with 7 bases lining up with TRBD1. Sequencing used glioma tissue, nonneoplastic brain tissue, or PBMCs (not recorded which). The receptor was isolated from a human donor with low-grade glioma or glioblastoma, undergoing nonglioma brain surgery, or in good health (not recorded which). For the CDR3, the DNA is TGTGCCAGCAGCTCAGGGGGAGAACTCCACTTT. Translated: CASSSGGELHF.